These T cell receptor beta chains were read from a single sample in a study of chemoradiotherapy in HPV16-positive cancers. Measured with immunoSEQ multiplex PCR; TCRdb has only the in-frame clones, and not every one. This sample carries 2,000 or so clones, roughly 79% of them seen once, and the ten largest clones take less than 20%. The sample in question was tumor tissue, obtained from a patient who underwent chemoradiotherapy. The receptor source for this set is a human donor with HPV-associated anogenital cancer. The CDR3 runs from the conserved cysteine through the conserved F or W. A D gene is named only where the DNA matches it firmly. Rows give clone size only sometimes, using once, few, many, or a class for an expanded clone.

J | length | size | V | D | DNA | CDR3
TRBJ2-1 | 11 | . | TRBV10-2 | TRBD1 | TGCGCCAGCGCCGGGACAGCCATGCAGTTCTTC | CASAGTAMQFF
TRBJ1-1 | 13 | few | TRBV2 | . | TGTGCCAGCAGTGCCAATAGTGACCCTGAAGCTTTCTTT | CASSANSDPEAFF
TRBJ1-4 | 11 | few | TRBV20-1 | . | TGCAGTGCCGGGGACTCTGAAAAACTGTTTTTT | CSAGDSEKLFF
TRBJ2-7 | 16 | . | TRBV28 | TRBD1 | TGTGCCAGCAGTTTCTCTGGGACAGGGGCCAACTACGAGCAGTACTTC | CASSFSGTGANYEQYF
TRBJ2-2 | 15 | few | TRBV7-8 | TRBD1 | TGTGCCAGCAGCTTAAAGGGGGCAAGGACCGGGGAGCTGTTTTTT | CASSLKGARTGELFF
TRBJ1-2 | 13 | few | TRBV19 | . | TGTGCCAGTAGTATAGCACCTCAAGGTGGCTACACCTTC | CASSIAPQGGYTF
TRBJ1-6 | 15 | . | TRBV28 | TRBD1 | TGTGCCAGCACGAGGGGGCGAAGCTCTTATTCACCCCTCCACTTT | CASTRGRSSYSPLHF
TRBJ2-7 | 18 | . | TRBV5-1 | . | TGCGCCAGCAGCTTGTATGGGGTCGGAGGGGGCCTTCCCGTCGAGCAGTACTTC | CASSLYGVGGGLPVEQYF
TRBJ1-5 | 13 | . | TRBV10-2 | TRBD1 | TGCGCCAGCGGATGGACAGGGGCTCAGCCCCAGCATTTT | CASGWTGAQPQHF
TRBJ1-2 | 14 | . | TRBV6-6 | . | TGTGCCAGCAGTTACGCACCTTCTAACTATGGCTACACCTTC | CASSYAPSNYGYTF
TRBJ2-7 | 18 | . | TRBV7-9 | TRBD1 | TGTGCCAGCAGCTCGGGCCGGGACAGTGGGAGTTTCGGCTACGAGCAGTACTTC | CASSSGRDSGSFGYEQYF
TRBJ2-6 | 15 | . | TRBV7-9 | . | TGTGCCAGCAGCTTTGCGGGGTCAGGGGCCAACGTCCTGACTTTC | CASSFAGSGANVLTF
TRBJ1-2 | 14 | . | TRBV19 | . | TGTGCCAGTAGTATGCTGGGGGCGGACTATGGCTACACCTTC | CASSMLGADYGYTF
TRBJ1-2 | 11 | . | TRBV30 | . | TGTGCCTGGAATGTTCGGTCGGGCTACACCTTC | CAWNVRSGYTF
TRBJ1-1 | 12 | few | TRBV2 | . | TGTGCCAGCAAGGTGGAAGTCACTGAAGCTTTCTTT | CASKVEVTEAFF
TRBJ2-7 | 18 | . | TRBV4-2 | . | TGTGCCAGCAGCCAGTCAATCCTCGCGACACAAGCCGTGTACGAGCAGTACTTC | CASSQSILATQAVYEQYF
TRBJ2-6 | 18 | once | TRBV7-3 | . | TGTGCCAGCAGCTTAAAGGGGGGAGGGGGCGCCGGGGCCAACGTCCTGACTTTC | CASSLKGGGGAGANVLTF